The present T cell receptor (beta chain) was sequenced within a study of naive and memory T cell subsets. Findings of the study overall: The power law exponent of TCR abundance differed between naive and memory cells.

Many counts were recorded for this clonotype. The antigen is unknown. The germline V gene encodes CDR1 ENHRY and CDR2 SYGVKD. This CDR3 spans 15 amino acids. Trimming cost V 5 bases and J 3 bases, with 13 bases left between them. Separate alpha and beta amplification began at the second PCR step. Four subsets defined by CD45RA and CD27 were sorted after CD3, CD4, CD8 and live/dead staining. Two oligonucleotides, mixed equimolar, formed the beta constant-region primer covering TRBC1 and TRBC2. The ligated cDNA underwent four PCR rounds using SP2 and nested alpha and beta constant-region primers. TCRdb redid the calling of the UMI-ligation and nested PCR reads with MiXCR, one entry per CDR3 protein. Here the sample spans approximately 9,300 distinct CDR3 sequences, roughly 5.4% being singletons.

The rearrangement joins TRBV10-3 to TRBJ2-2, with D tentatively TRBD1 or TRBD2 (5 bases each). This sequence was found in a human donor in good health. Sequenced: CD4+ TEMRA cells from blood. Specified subset: effector memory re-expressing CD45RA, CD45RA+ CD27-. Here the CDR3 DNA reads TGTGCCATCAGTTCAAGGGGAGATGACACCGGGGAGCTGTTTTTT. Amino acid sequence: CAISSRGDDTGELFF.